This T cell receptor (beta chain) was captured in a study of T-cell memory formation after mild COVID-19. Study at large: In these data, TCR clusters were largely donor specific. Findings of the study overall: Memory sampled before infection contained some responding clones, suggesting cross-reactive memory joined.

This clonotype was seen only a few times. The antigen is not known. TCRdb analysed the 5' RACE reads with MiXCR anew, one entry per CDR3 protein. Among about 360,000 distinct CDR3 sequences listed, approximately 14% were seen once. Germline-derived CDR1 and CDR2 are DFQATT and SNEGSKA (reference sequence). The CDR3 loop spans 14 amino acids. With 0 bases clipped from V and 4 bases from J, the junction kept 3 bases outside the gene matches. The chain couples TRBV20-1 to TRBJ2-3, with TRBD2 matching 8 bases. The sample comprised PBMCs or a T cell subset sorted from them (not recorded which). This TCR was recovered from a young man who had mild COVID-19 (a few samples of this study predate the infection). Cell type and time point are not known. This chain's CDR3 is CSARDRGGPDTQYF. CDR3 coding DNA: TGCAGTGCTAGAGACCGGGGGGGCCCAGATACGCAGTATTTT.